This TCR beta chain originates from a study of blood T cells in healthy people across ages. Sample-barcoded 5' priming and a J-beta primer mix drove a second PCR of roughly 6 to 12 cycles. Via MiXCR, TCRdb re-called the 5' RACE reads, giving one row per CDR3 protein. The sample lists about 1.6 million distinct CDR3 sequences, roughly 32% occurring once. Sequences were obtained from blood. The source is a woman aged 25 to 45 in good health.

The CDR3 is CASSPHGPETQYF. CDR3 DNA: TGCGCCAGCAGCCCTCATGGACCAGAGACCCAGTACTTC. V usage is TRBV5-1 and J usage is TRBJ2-5; D remains unclear. The CDR3 spans 13 residues. V was cut by 4 bases and J by 4 bases, with 11 bases left in between. The germline CDR1 and CDR2 sequences are SGHRS and YFSETQ.